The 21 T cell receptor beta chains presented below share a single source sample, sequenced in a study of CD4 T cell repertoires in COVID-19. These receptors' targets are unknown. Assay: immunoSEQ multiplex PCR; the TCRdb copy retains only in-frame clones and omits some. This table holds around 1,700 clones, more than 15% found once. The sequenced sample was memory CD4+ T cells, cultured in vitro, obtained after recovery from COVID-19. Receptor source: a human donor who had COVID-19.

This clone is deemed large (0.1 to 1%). The CDR3: CASSPKAGGTKETQYF. The CDR3 DNA reads as TGTGCCAGCAGCCCCAAAGCGGGGGGTACAAAAGAGACCCAGTACTTC. This rearrangement joins TRBV3-1 (or the pseudogene TRBV3-2) to TRBJ2-5, with 9 bases that match TRBD2. Losses at the gene ends were 4 bases for V and 3 bases for J; bases not matched to a gene: 9. CDR1 and CDR2 from the germline V gene are LGHDT and YNNKEL (reference sequence). The CDR3 sequence is 16 residues long.

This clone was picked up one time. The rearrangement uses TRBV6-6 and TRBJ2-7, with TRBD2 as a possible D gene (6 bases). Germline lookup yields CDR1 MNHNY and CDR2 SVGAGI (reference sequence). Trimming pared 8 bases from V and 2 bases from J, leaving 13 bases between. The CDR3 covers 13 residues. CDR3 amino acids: CASSDGGPYEQYF. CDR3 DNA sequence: TGTGCCAGCTCGGACGGGGGTCCCTACGAGCAGTACTTC.

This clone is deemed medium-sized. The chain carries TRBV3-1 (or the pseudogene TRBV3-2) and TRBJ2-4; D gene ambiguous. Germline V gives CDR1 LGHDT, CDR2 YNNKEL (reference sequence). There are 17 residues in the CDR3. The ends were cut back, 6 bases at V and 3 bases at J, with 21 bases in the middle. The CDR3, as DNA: TGTGCCAGCAGTAGATGGGCTGGGGATTCTGGCAAAAACATTCAGTACTTC. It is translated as CASSRWAGDSGKNIQYF.

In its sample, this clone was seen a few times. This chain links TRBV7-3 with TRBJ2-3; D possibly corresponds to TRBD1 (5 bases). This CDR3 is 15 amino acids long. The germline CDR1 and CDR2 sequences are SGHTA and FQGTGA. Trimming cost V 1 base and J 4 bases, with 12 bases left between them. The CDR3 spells CASSLKGRSPDTQYF. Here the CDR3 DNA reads TGTGCCAGCAGCTTAAAGGGGCGAAGCCCAGATACGCAGTATTTT.

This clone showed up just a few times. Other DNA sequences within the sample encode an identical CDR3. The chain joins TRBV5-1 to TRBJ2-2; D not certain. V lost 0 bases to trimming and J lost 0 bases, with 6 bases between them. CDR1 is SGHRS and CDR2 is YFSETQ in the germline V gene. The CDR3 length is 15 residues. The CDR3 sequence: CASSLGQTNTGELFF. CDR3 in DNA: TGCGCCAGCAGCTTGGGCCAGACGAACACCGGGGAGCTGTTTTTT.

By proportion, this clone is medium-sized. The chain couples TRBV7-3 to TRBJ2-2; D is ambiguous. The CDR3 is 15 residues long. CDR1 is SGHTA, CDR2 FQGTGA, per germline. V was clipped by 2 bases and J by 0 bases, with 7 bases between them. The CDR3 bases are TGTGCCAGCAGCTTATATACAACGAACACCGGGGAGCTGTTTTTT. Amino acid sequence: CASSLYTTNTGELFF.

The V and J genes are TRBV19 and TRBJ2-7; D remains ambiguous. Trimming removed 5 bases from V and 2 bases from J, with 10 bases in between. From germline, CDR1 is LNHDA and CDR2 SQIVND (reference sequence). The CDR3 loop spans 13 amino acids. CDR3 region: CASSSSFTYEQYF. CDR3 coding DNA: TGTGCCAGTAGTTCTTCTTTTACCTACGAGCAGTACTTC.

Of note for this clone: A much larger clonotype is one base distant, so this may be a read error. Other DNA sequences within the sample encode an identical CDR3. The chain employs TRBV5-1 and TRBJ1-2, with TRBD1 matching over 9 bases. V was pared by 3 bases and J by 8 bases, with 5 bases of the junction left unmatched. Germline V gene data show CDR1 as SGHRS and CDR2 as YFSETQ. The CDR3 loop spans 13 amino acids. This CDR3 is CASSSGQGLGYTF. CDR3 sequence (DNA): TGCGCCAGCAGCTCAGGACAGGGGTTGGGCTACACCTTC. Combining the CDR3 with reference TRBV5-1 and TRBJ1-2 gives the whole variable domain KAGVTQTPRYLIKTRGQQVTLSCSPISGHRSVSWYQQTPGQGLQFLFEYFSETQRNKGNFPGRFSGRQFSNSRSEMNVSTLELGDSALYLCASSSGQGLGYTFGSGTRLTVV.

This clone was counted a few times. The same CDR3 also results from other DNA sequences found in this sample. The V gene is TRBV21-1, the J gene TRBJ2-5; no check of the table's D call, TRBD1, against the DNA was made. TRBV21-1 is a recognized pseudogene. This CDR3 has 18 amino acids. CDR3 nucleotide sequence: TGTGCCAGCAGCAAAAGGCTTGGGGACAGGGGGCCCCAAAAGACCCAGTACTTC. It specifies CASSKRLGDRGPQKTQYF.

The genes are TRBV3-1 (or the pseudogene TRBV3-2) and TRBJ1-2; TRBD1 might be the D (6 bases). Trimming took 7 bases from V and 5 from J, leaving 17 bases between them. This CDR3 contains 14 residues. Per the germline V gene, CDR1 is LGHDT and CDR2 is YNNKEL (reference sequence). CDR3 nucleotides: TGTGCCAGCAAGGAGGGGGGTACTTTTTATGGCTACACCTTC. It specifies CASKEGGTFYGYTF.

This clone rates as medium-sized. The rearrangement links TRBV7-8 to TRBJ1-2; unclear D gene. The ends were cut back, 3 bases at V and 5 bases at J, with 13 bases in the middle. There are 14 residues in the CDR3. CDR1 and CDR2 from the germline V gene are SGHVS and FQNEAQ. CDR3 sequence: CASSFGGSPYGYTF. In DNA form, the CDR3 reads TGTGCCAGCAGCTTCGGCGGCAGCCCTTATGGCTACACCTTC.

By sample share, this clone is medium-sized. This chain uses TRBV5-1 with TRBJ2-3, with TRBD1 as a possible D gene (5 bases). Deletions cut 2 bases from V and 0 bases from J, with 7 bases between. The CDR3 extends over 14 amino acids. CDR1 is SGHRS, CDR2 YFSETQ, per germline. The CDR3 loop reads CASSFRQSTDTQYF. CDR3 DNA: TGCGCCAGCAGCTTCAGACAGAGCACAGATACGCAGTATTTT.

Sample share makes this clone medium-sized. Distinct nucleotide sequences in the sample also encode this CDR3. DNA of the CDR3: TGCGCCAGCAGCCCCGGGACAACGAACACCGGGGAGCTGTTTTTT. Translating it yields CASSPGTTNTGELFF. The chain has TRBV5-1 and TRBJ2-2, with D possibly TRBD1 on 6 matching bases. V was trimmed by 4 bases and J by 0 bases, leaving 10 bases between them. Germline CDR1 reads SGHRS; CDR2 reads YFSETQ. The CDR3 extends over 15 amino acids.

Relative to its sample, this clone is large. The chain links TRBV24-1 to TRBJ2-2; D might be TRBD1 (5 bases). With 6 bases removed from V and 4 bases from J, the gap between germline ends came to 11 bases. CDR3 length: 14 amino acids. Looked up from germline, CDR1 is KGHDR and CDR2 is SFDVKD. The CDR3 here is CATSRQGGTGELFF. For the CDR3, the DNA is TGTGCCACCAGTAGGCAGGGCGGCACCGGGGAGCTGTTTTTT.

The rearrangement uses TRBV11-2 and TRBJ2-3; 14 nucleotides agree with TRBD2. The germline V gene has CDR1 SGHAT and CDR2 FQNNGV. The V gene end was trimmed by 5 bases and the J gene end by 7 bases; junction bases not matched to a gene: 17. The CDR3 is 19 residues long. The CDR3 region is CASSPLKGGTSGGLNTQYF. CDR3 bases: TGTGCCAGCAGCCCGCTCAAGGGCGGGACTAGCGGGGGCCTCAATACGCAGTATTTT.

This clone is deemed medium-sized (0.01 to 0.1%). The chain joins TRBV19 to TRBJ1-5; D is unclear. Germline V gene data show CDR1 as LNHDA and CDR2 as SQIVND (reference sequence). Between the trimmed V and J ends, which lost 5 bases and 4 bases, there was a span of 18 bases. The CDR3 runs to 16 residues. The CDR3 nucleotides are TGTGCCAGTAGTGCCCGGCCGGAAGGGCTGAATCAGCCCCAGCATTTT. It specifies CASSARPEGLNQPQHF.

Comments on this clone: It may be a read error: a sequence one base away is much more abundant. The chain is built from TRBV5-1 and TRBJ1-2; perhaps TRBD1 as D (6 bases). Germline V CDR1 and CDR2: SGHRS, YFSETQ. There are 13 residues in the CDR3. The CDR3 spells CARSAGRGDGYTF. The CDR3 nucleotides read TGCGCCCGCAGCGCCGGGAGGGGGGATGGCTACACCTTC.

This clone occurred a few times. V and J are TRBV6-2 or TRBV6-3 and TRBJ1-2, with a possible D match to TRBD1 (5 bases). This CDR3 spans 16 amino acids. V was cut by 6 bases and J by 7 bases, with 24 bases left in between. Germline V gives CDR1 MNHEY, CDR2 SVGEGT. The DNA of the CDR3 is TGTGCCAGCAGCCCCCGGGGTTCTGGCTCGGGGGGTGGCTACACCTTC. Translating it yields CASSPRGSGSGGGYTF.

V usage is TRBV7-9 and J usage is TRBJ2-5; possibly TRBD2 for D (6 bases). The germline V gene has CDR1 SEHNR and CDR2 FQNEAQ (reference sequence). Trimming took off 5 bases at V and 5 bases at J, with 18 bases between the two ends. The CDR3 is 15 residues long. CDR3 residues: CASSEKRAGWETQYF. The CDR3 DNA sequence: TGTGCCAGCAGCGAAAAGCGGGCCGGATGGGAGACCCAGTACTTC.

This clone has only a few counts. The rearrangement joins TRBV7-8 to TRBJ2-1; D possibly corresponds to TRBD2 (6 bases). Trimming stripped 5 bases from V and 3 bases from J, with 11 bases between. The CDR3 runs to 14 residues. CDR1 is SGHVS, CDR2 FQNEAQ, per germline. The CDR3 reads CASSLSGRYNEQFF. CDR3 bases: TGTGCCAGCAGCCTTAGCGGACGCTACAATGAGCAGTTCTTC.

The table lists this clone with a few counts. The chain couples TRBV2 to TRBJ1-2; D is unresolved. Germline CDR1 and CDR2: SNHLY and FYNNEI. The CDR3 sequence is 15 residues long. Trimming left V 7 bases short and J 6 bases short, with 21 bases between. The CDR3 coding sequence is TGTGCCAGCACGTCATCTAAGGGTAACCTGAATGGCTACACCTTC. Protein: CASTSSKGNLNGYTF.